These T cell receptor beta chains were read from a single sample in a study of vaccination effects on CD4 cells after COVID-19. No antigen has been identified for these receptors. Here immunoSEQ multiplex PCR was the method, and the copy in TCRdb shows in-frame clones only, minus some. Of about 54,000 clones detected, about two thirds appear once; the ten largest clones hold around 19%. Sequencing was performed on CD4+ T cells from PBMCs cultured with SARS-CoV-2 spike peptides, taken before COVID-19 vaccination. The receptors were sampled from a human donor who received a COVID-19 vaccine. The CDR3 runs from the conserved cysteine through the conserved F or W. A D gene is named only where the DNA matches it firmly. Only part of the rows carry a size: once, few, many, or a class if the clone is expanded.

>NA|NA|TRBJ1-2|TRBV6-1
CASSERGDNHNYGYTF
TGTGCCAGCAGTGAGAGGGGGGACAACCATAACTATGGCTACACCTTC
>NA|NA|TRBJ1-4|TRBV6-2/TRBV6-3
CASSYYPRGNEKLFF
TGTGCCAGCAGTTACTATCCACGCGGAAATGAAAAACTGTTTTTT
>NA|TRBD2|TRBJ2-7|TRBV6-6
CASSPFPGLAGSIGSYEQYF
TGTGCCAGCAGTCCCTTCCCGGGACTAGCGGGGTCAATAGGGTCCTACGAGCAGTACTTC
>NA|NA|TRBJ2-1|TRBV5-4
CASSLSSYNEQFF
TGTGCCAGCAGCTTGAGCTCCTACAATGAGCAGTTCTTC
>few|NA|TRBJ2-1|TRBV24-1
CATSDFGAPRPQFF
TGTGCCACCAGTGATTTCGGCGCCCCCAGACCGCAGTTCTTC
>once|NA|TRBJ2-5|TRBV28
CASRTLNVVAQYF
TGTGCCAGCAGAACTCTGAACGTGGTGGCCCAGTACTTC
>NA|NA|TRBJ1-5|TRBV7-9
CASSKGVGNQPQHF
TGTGCCAGCAGCAAAGGTGTGGGCAATCAGCCCCAGCATTTT
>NA|TRBD2|TRBJ2-7|TRBV4-1
CASSQGLAAFYEQYF
TGCGCCAGCAGCCAAGGACTAGCGGCTTTCTACGAGCAGTACTTC
>many|NA|TRBJ1-1|TRBV29-1
CSVEDWAPTNTEAFF
TGCAGCGTTGAAGATTGGGCCCCGACGAACACTGAAGCTTTCTTT
>NA|NA|TRBJ2-1|TRBV5-1
CASSLAGVWDEQFF
TGCGCCAGCAGCTTGGCGGGGGTTTGGGATGAGCAGTTCTTC